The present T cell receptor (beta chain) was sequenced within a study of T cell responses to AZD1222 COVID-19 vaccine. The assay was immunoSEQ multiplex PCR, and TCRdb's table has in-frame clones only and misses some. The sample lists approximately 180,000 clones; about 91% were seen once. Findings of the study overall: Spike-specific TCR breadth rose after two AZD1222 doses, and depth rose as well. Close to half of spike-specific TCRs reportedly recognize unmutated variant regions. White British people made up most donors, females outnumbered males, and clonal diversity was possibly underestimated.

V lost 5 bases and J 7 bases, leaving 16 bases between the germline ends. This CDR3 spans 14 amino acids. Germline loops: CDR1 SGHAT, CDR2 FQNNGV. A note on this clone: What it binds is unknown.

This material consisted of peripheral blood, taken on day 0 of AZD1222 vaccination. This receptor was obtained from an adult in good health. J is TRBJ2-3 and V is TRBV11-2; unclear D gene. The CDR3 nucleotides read TGTGCCAGCAGCATTCTCTTACAAGGCAATACGCAGTATTTT. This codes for CASSILLQGNTQYF.